The TCR beta chain described here comes from a study of sequential checkpoint blockade in melanoma. Study at large: DNA from more than 75 pretreatment tumor samples underwent TCRβ immunosequencing. Study-wide results and limits: Tumor T-cell fraction and clonality correlated with PD-L1 and CD8+ counts.

As for this clone: No antigen is known for it.

Treatment: randomized to nivolumab then ipilimumab (arm A) or the reverse (arm B). Germline values: CDR1 SGHNT, CDR2 YENEEA. Trimming took 5 bases from V and 1 from J, leaving 11 bases between them. This CDR3 has 14 residues. The repertoire was sequenced with immunoSEQ multiplex PCR; TCRdb's copy has only in-frame clones and lacks some. The sample holds about 20,000 clones, around 70% seen once. The TCR sequence derives from a human donor with melanoma. J is TRBJ1-1 and V is TRBV11-3; maybe TRBD1 (5 bases). The material was tumor tissue (inferred from file names), obtained from a patient given nivolumab and ipilimumab in sequence. Here the CDR3 reads CASSPGRSNTEAFF. CDR3 nucleotide sequence: TGTGCCAGCAGCCCGGGGCGGTCGAACACTGAAGCTTTCTTT.